This T cell receptor beta chain was captured by sequencing in a study of blood T cell repertoires in COVID-19. This clone showed up just once. This table comes from immunoSEQ multiplex PCR, and its TCRdb copy is limited to in-frame clones, with some not included. The table lists approximately 53,000 clones, nearly 85% of them singletons. With 5 bases clipped from V and 5 bases from J, the junction kept 6 bases outside the gene matches. CDR3 length equals 14 residues. Germline V gives CDR1 SGHTA, CDR2 FQGNSA. The sequence derives from a man aged 35 to 55 with acute or convalescent COVID-19. The specimen was peripheral blood. This sequence joins TRBV7-2 and TRBJ2-5; 9 bases agree with TRBD1. CDR3 residues: CASSQGQGIETQYF. In DNA form, the CDR3 reads TGTGCCAGCAGCCAGGGACAGGGTATCGAGACCCAGTACTTC.